The present T cell receptor (beta chain) was sequenced within a study of shared clonotypes between healthy human individuals. At deep level, the assay was performed. The method was immunoSEQ multiplex PCR; TCRdb's version includes in-frame clones alone and lacks a portion of them. The sample yields over a million clones, around 97% seen once. None of the donors, who were healthy HIV-negative adults, had recently had acute infections or vaccinations. Trimming left V 0 bases short and J 8 bases short, with 7 bases between. From germline, CDR1 is SGDLS and CDR2 YYNGEE. This CDR3 is built from 12 residues.

The gene calls are TRBV9 and TRBJ2-3, with D unclear. The receptor was derived from a man aged 25-45 years in good health. Input material: naive CD4+ T cells sorted from blood. Subset reported: CD45RA+ positively selected. The CDR3 loop reads CASSVATTTQYF. In DNA, the CDR3 is TGTGCCAGCAGCGTAGCCACGACTACGCAGTATTTT.